The 27 T cell receptor beta chains below were found in one sample sequenced in a study of blood T cell repertoires in COVID-19. TCRdb keeps only in-frame clones here, not all; method: immunoSEQ multiplex PCR. Among about 140,000 clones, about 80% were seen once, and the ten largest hold approximately 1.6%. The sequencing input was PBMCs or T cells enriched from blood (not recorded which). Every receptor here comes from a woman under 30 who had been exposed to COVID-19.

This rearrangement joins TRBV27 to TRBJ2-5; 8 positions match TRBD2. Trimming cost V 5 bases and J 7 bases; bases outside gene matches: 12. Germline CDR1 MNHEY, CDR2 SMNVEV (reference sequence). The CDR3 extends over 15 amino acids. CDR3 in DNA: TGTGCCAGCAGTCCATCGACTAGCGCTTGGGGGACCCAGTACTTC. It specifies CASSPSTSAWGTQYF.

The V and J genes are TRBV27 and TRBJ1-5, with D hard to call. This CDR3 spans 13 amino acids. Germline CDR1 MNHEY, CDR2 SMNVEV (reference sequence). Deletions cut 5 bases from V and 5 bases from J, with 10 bases between. CDR3 amino acids: CASSVREYQPQHF. The CDR3 DNA follows: TGTGCCAGCAGTGTACGGGAGTATCAGCCCCAGCATTTT.

The V gene is TRBV7-9, the J gene TRBJ2-2; a possible D gene is TRBD2 (5 bases). In germline, CDR1 is SEHNR, CDR2 FQNEAQ (reference sequence). This CDR3 comprises 13 residues. V dropped 6 bases and J dropped 6 bases, with 11 bases sitting between them. CDR3 DNA sequence: TGTGCCAGCAGATTGGAGCGGTCCGGGGAGCTGTTTTTT. This codes for CASRLERSGELFF.

J is TRBJ1-1 and V is TRBV4-1, with a possible D match to TRBD1 (5 bases). The germline V gene encodes CDR1 MGHRA and CDR2 YSYEKL. The CDR3 spans 16 residues. Trimming removed 0 bases from V and 4 bases from J, with 15 bases in between. CDR3 residues: CASSQEGIGGGTEAFF. In DNA, the CDR3 is TGCGCCAGCAGCCAAGAAGGAATTGGGGGGGGCACTGAAGCTTTCTTT.

In this sample, this clone turned up once. The chain employs TRBV7-2 and TRBJ1-5, with 7 positions matching TRBD1. The CDR3 is made up of 15 amino acids. Germline V gene sequence: CDR1 SGHTA, CDR2 FQGNSA. With V trimmed by 6 bases and J by 7 bases, 12 bases remained unmatched. CDR3: CASSPRQGVGQPQHF. In nucleotides, the CDR3 is TGTGCCAGCAGTCCCCGACAGGGAGTCGGACAGCCCCAGCATTTT.

The chain couples TRBV18 to TRBJ2-7, with 7 bases that match TRBD2. V lost 0 bases and J lost 2; bases outside the gene matches: 4. CDR1 and CDR2 from the germline V gene are KGHSH and LQKENI. This CDR3 has 15 amino acids. The CDR3 region has the DNA TGTGCCAGCTCACCACCGGCGGGAGAGGCCTACGAGCAGTACTTC. Protein: CASSPPAGEAYEQYF. Supplemented by reference TRBV18 and TRBJ2-7, the full variable domain reads NAGVMQNPRHLVRRRGQEARLRCSPMKGHSHVYWYRQLPEEGLKFMVYLQKENIIDESGMPKERFSAEFPKEGPSILRIQQVVRGDSAAYFCASSPPAGEAYEQYFGPGTRLTVT.

This chain connects TRBV4-1 to TRBJ2-1; the match to TRBD2 covers 11 bases. The V gene's germline CDR1 is MGHRA and CDR2 YSYEKL. V was clipped by 1 base and J by 6 bases; unmatched bases: 14. There are 19 residues in the CDR3. CDR3 DNA sequence: TGCGCCAGCAGCCAAGGTAGCGGGAGGGCCTTGGGACTGGGCAATGAGCAGTTCTTC. Its protein is CASSQGSGRALGLGNEQFF.

The gene calls are TRBV27 and TRBJ1-5, with unresolved D. Germline V lookup: CDR1 MNHEY, CDR2 SMNVEV (reference sequence). V was clipped by 4 bases and J by 4 bases, with 11 bases between them. CDR3 length: 14 amino acids. The CDR3 region is CASSYGSENQPQHF. The CDR3 nucleotides read TGTGCCAGCAGTTACGGGTCCGAGAATCAGCCCCAGCATTTT.

The genes are TRBV11-2 and TRBJ2-2, with D unresolved. Germline V gene lookup returns CDR1 SGHAT and CDR2 FQNNGV. Trimming removed 1 base from V and 4 bases from J, with 7 bases in between. The CDR3 has 14 residues. This CDR3 is CASSLVVLTGELFF. The CDR3 DNA reads as TGTGCCAGCAGCTTAGTCGTTCTCACCGGGGAGCTGTTTTTT.

V and J are TRBV18 and TRBJ1-2; D unresolved. V was clipped by 3 bases and J by 2 bases, with 7 bases between them. The CDR3 consists of 13 residues. The germline gives CDR1 KGHSH, CDR2 LQKENI. The CDR3 spells CASSPDGNYGYTF. The CDR3 DNA reads as TGTGCCAGCTCACCTGACGGGAACTATGGCTACACCTTC.

The chain is built from TRBV19 and TRBJ2-3; TRBD1 aligns across 7 bases. V lost 5 bases and J lost 2; bases outside the gene matches: 4. In germline, CDR1 is LNHDA, CDR2 SQIVND (reference sequence). The CDR3 loop spans 14 amino acids. CDR3 region: CASSPGTATDTQYF. The CDR3 DNA reads TGTGCCAGTAGTCCAGGGACAGCCACAGATACGCAGTATTTT.

This CDR3 reads CASLRLTSGSFHEQFF. Written as DNA, the CDR3 is TGTGCCAGCCTACGCCTCACTAGCGGGAGTTTCCATGAGCAGTTCTTC. The rearrangement uses TRBV27 and TRBJ2-1; 11 bases map to TRBD2. The germline V gene encodes CDR1 MNHEY and CDR2 SMNVEV (reference sequence). CDR3 size: 16 residues. With 8 bases clipped from V and 8 bases from J, the junction kept 14 bases outside the gene matches.

The rearrangement links TRBV6-5 to TRBJ2-7; maybe TRBD1 (6 bases). The germline V gene has CDR1 MNHEY and CDR2 SVGAGI. With 5 bases removed from V and 4 bases from J, the gap between germline ends came to 15 bases. This CDR3 has 14 residues. CDR3 residues: CASSLQGTGYEQYF. Here the CDR3 DNA reads TGTGCCAGCAGTCTTCAGGGGACGGGATACGAGCAGTACTTC.

The chain employs TRBV5-1 and TRBJ1-1, with D unclear. V lost 10 bases to trimming and J lost 5 bases, with 18 bases between them. The CDR3 is 13 residues long. Germline-derived CDR1 and CDR2 are SGHRS and YFSETQ. CDR3 DNA: TGCGCCTCCAGAAACCCCCCGAAAACTGAAGCTTTCTTT. Residues: CASRNPPKTEAFF.

The chain joins TRBV12-3 or TRBV12-4 to TRBJ2-1, with a possible D match to TRBD1 (5 bases). The length of the CDR3 is 12 residues. V was clipped by 6 bases and J by 7 bases, with 10 bases between them. CDR3 nucleotides: TGTGCCAGCAGCCAGGGCCCTAATGAGCAGTTCTTC. As protein: CASSQGPNEQFF.

This clone was found a few times. A read error may account for a junction end that differs from germline. The genes are TRBV28 and TRBJ2-2; tentatively, D is TRBD2 (5 bases). The CDR3 is 13 residues long. The germline gives CDR1 MDHEN, CDR2 SYDVKM. This chain's CDR3 is CASSTDHTGELFF. In DNA form, the CDR3 reads TGTGCCAGCAGTACCGATCACACCGGGGAACTGTTTTTT.

The gene calls are TRBV19 and TRBJ1-2; D is possibly TRBD1 (5 bases). Between the trimmed V and J ends, which lost 0 bases and 7 bases, there was a span of 9 bases. The CDR3 length is 13 residues. CDR1 and CDR2 (germline): LNHDA, SQIVND (reference sequence). The CDR3 DNA reads as TGTGCCAGTAGTATAGATGGGGCATTTGGCTACACCTTC. Protein product: CASSIDGAFGYTF.

J is TRBJ1-3 and V is TRBV5-5; D remains ambiguous. This CDR3 spans 15 amino acids. Germline V gives CDR1 SGHKS, CDR2 YYEKEE (reference sequence). Trimming removed 1 base at V and 2 bases at J, with 10 bases between. DNA for the CDR3: TGTGCCAGCAGCTTGTTGTCAGATCCTGGAAACACCATATATTTT. It encodes CASSLLSDPGNTIYF.

This chain links TRBV19 with TRBJ2-2; tentatively, D is TRBD2 (5 bases). Trimming took off 6 bases at V and 0 bases at J, with 14 bases between the two ends. Germline-derived CDR1 and CDR2 are LNHDA and SQIVND (reference sequence). This CDR3 spans 16 amino acids. DNA of the CDR3: TGTGCCAGTAGACTTTTGAGCGGCTCGAACACCGGGGAGCTGTTTTTT. Translated: CASRLLSGSNTGELFF.

The chain recombines TRBV9 with TRBJ2-2; TRBD1 might be the D (5 bases). The V end was cut by 0 bases, the J end by 6 bases, with 12 bases between. The CDR3 length is 15 residues. Germline V gene sequence: CDR1 SGDLS, CDR2 YYNGEE. Here the CDR3 reads CASSVGVRAAGELFF. CDR3 nucleotide sequence: TGTGCCAGCAGCGTAGGGGTCAGGGCCGCCGGGGAGCTGTTTTTT.

This chain links TRBV19 with TRBJ2-3; the D is unclear. Germline CDR1 LNHDA, CDR2 SQIVND (reference sequence). The V end lost 0 bases, the J end lost 6 bases, and 7 bases lay between the germline ends. This CDR3 has 13 residues. The CDR3 region is CASSIDLEDTQYF. In DNA form, the CDR3 reads TGTGCCAGTAGTATAGATCTAGAGGATACGCAGTATTTT.

In DNA, the CDR3 is TGTGCCAGCAGTTTACTAGCGGGAGCCGGGGAGCTGTTTTTT. Encoded protein: CASSLLAGAGELFF. The chain has TRBV28 and TRBJ2-2; 10 nucleotides line up with TRBD2. CDR1 and CDR2 (germline): MDHEN, SYDVKM. Trimming cost V 2 bases and J 6 bases; bases outside gene matches: 0. This CDR3 contains 14 residues.

The rearrangement links TRBV7-9 to TRBJ2-2; TRBD2 matches at 15 bases. Germline V gives CDR1 SEHNR, CDR2 FQNEAQ (reference sequence). This CDR3 spans 17 amino acids. V lost 3 bases and J lost 4; bases outside the gene matches: 3. CDR3: CASSFRTSGRGTGELFF. In nucleotides, the CDR3 is TGTGCCAGCAGCTTCCGGACTAGCGGGAGGGGCACCGGGGAGCTGTTTTTT.

The V gene is TRBV10-3, the J gene TRBJ1-2; TRBD1 aligns across 8 bases. Losses at the gene ends were 0 bases for V and 6 bases for J; bases not matched to a gene: 12. Germline V gene lookup returns CDR1 ENHRY and CDR2 SYGVKD. The CDR3 has 17 residues. CDR3 amino acids: CAISESFGKDRGDGYTF. DNA of the CDR3: TGTGCCATCAGTGAGTCGTTTGGAAAAGACAGGGGAGATGGCTACACCTTC.

The V and J genes are TRBV19 and TRBJ1-5, with 7 positions matching TRBD1. Germline V gives CDR1 LNHDA, CDR2 SQIVND (reference sequence). CDR3 length equals 13 residues. V was pared by 5 bases and J by 6 bases, with 4 bases of the junction left unmatched. In nucleotides, the CDR3 is TGTGCCAGTAGTGACAGGGTCGGTCAGCCCCAGCATTTT. The encoded protein is CASSDRVGQPQHF.

The V gene is TRBV9, the J gene TRBJ2-2; D possibly corresponds to TRBD1 (6 bases). The CDR3 covers 14 residues. V shed 4 bases and J shed 6 bases, with 13 bases lying between them. Per germline, CDR1 SGDLS and CDR2 YYNGEE. CDR3 nucleotides: TGTGCCAGCAGCTCACAGGGAATCCCCGGGGAGCTGTTTTTT. The encoded protein is CASSSQGIPGELFF. The full variable domain, rest sourced from reference TRBV9 and TRBJ2-2, is DSGVTQTPKHLITATGQRVTLRCSPRSGDLSVYWYQQSLDQGLQFLIQYYNGEERAKGNILERFSAQQFPDLHSELNLSSLELGDSALYFCASSSQGIPGELFFGEGSRLTVL.

The chain has TRBV19 and TRBJ1-1; D is uncertain. The germline V gene has CDR1 LNHDA and CDR2 SQIVND (reference sequence). The CDR3 covers 14 residues. The V and J ends lost 7 bases and 5 bases respectively, with 17 bases between them. The CDR3 DNA sequence: TGTGCCAGTAATCAAAACTCCCCAAGAACTGAAGCTTTCTTT. This encodes CASNQNSPRTEAFF.